The source of this TCR beta chain is a study of blood T cell repertoires in COVID-19. Assay used: immunoSEQ multiplex PCR; TCRdb lists only in-frame clones, some missing. The table has around 170,000 clones, over 75% seen once. The germline V gene encodes CDR1 SGHDT and CDR2 YYEEEE. The CDR3 extends over 13 amino acids. Worth noting for this clone: The junction departs from the called germline gene at one end, perhaps through a read error.

Participant-given clinical history determined each cohort assignment. The sequence was collected from a woman aged 18 to 35 who had recovered from COVID-19. The sequencing input was PBMCs or T cells enriched from blood (not recorded which). The chain couples TRBV5-6 to TRBJ2-1, with 8 nucleotides matching TRBD2. The CDR3 sequence: CASSGQTGGPRIF. The CDR3 DNA reads TGTGCCAGCAGCGGACAGACGGGGGGGCCGCGGATCTTC.